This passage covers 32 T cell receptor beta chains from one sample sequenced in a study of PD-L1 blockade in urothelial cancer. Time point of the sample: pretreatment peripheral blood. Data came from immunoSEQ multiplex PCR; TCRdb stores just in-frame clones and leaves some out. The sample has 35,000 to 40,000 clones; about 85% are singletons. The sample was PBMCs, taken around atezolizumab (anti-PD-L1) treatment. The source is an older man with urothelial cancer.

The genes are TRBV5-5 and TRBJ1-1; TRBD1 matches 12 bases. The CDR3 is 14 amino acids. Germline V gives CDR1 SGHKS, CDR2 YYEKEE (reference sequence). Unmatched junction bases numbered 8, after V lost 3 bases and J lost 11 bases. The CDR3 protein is CASSWGQGANGAFF. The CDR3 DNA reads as TGTGCCAGCAGCTGGGGACAGGGGGCAAACGGGGCTTTCTTT.

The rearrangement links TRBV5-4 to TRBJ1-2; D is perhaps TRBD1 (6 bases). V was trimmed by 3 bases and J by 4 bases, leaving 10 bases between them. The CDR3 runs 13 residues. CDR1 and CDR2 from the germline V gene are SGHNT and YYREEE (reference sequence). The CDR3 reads CASSSTGSYGYTF. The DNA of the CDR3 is TGTGCCAGCAGCTCGACAGGAAGCTATGGCTACACCTTC.

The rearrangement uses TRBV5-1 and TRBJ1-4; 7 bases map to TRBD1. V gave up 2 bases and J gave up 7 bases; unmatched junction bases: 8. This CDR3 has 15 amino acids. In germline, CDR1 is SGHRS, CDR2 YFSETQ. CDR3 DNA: TGCGCCAGCAGCTTAGGAGACAGGGATCGTGAAAAACTGTTTTTT. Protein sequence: CASSLGDRDREKLFF.

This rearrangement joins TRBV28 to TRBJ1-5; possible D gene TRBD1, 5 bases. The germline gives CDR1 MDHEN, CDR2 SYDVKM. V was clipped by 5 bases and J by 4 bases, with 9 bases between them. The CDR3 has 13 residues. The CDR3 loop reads CASSGALNQPQHF. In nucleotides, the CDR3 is TGTGCCAGCAGTGGGGCCTTAAATCAGCCCCAGCATTTT.

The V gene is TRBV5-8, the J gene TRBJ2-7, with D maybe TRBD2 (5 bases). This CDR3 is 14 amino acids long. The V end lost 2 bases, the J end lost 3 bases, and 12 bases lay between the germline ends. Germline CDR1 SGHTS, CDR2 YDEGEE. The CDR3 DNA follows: TGTGCCAGCAGCTTCTCTGGACTTATCTACGAGCAGTACTTC. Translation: CASSFSGLIYEQYF.

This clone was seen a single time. The CDR3: CASSARTSGANTGELFF. DNA of the CDR3: TGCGCCAGCAGCGCCCGGACTAGCGGGGCGAACACCGGGGAGCTGTTTTTT. The J gene is TRBJ2-2, the V gene TRBV5-1; TRBD2 agrees at 12 bases. The CDR3 runs 17 residues. Germline lookup yields CDR1 SGHRS and CDR2 YFSETQ. V was clipped by 4 bases and J by 0 bases; unmatched bases: 4.

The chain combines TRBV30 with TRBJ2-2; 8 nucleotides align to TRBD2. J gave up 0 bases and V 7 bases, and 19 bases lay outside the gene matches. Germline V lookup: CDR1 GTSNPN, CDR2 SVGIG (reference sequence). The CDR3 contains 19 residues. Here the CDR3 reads CAFNYLAGQGGPNTGELFF. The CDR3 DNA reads TGTGCCTTTAACTACCTAGCGGGTCAGGGCGGCCCGAACACCGGGGAGCTGTTTTTT.

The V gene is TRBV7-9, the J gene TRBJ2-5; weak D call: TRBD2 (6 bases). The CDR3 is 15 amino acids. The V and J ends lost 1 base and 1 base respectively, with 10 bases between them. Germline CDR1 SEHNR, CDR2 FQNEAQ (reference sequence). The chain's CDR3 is CASSLGNSGQETQYF. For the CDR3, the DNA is TGTGCCAGCAGCTTAGGGAATAGCGGCCAAGAGACCCAGTACTTC.

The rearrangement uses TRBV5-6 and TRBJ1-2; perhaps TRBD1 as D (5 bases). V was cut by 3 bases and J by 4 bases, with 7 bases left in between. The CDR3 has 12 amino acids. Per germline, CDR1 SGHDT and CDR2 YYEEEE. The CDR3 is CASSSTVYGYTF. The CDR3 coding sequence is TGTGCCAGCAGCTCGACAGTCTATGGCTACACCTTC.

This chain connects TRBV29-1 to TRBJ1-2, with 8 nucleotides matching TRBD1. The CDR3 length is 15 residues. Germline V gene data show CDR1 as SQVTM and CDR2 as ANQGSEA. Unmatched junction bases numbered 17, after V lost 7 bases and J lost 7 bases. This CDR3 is CSGFLGDRGEGGYTF. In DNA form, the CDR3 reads TGCAGCGGATTTCTAGGAGACAGGGGAGAGGGTGGCTACACCTTC.

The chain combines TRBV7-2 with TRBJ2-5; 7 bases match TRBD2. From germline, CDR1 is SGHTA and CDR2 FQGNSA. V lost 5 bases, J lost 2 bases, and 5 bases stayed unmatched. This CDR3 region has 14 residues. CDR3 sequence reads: CASSRTRVQETQYF. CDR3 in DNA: TGTGCCAGCAGCCGGACTAGGGTGCAAGAGACCCAGTACTTC.

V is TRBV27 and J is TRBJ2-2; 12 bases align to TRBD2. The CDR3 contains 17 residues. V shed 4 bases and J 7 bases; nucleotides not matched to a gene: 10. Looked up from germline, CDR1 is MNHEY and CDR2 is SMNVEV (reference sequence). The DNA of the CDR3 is TGTGCCAGCAGTTACAGACTAGCGGGAGTTGGGGGCGGGGAGCTGTTTTTT. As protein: CASSYRLAGVGGGELFF.

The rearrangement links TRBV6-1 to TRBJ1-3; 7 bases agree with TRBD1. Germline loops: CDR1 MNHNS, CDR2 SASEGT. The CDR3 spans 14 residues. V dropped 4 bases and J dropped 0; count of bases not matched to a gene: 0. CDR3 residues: CASSGTGSGNTIYF. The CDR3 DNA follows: TGTGCCAGCAGTGGGACAGGCTCTGGAAACACCATATATTTT.

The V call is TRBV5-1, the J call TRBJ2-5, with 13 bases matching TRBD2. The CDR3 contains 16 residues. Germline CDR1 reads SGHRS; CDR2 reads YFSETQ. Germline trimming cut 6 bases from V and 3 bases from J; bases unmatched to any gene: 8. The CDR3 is CASTTGTSGTKETQYF. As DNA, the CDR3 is TGCGCCAGCACCACCGGGACTAGCGGGACCAAAGAGACCCAGTACTTC. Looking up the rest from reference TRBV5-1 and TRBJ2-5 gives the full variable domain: KAGVTQTPRYLIKTRGQQVTLSCSPISGHRSVSWYQQTPGQGLQFLFEYFSETQRNKGNFPGRFSGRQFSNSRSEMNVSTLELGDSALYLCASTTGTSGTKETQYFGPGTRLLVL.

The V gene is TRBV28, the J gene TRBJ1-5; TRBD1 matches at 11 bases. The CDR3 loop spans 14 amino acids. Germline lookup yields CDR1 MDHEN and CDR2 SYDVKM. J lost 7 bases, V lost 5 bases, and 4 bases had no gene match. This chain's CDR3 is CASSGDRGYQPQHF. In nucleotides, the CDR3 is TGTGCCAGCAGTGGGGACAGGGGGTACCAGCCCCAGCATTTT.

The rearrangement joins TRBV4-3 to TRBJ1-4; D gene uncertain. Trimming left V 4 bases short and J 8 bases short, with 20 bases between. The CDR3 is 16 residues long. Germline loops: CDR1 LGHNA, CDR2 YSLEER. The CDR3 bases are TGCGCCAGCAGCCCAGGAGTCTCCGTGCGAGGGGAAAAACTGTTTTTT. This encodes CASSPGVSVRGEKLFF.

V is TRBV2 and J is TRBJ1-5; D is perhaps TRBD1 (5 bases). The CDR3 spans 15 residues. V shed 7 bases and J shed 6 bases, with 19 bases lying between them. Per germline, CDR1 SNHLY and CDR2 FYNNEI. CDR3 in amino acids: CASTLEEGSGQPQHF. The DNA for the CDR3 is TGTGCCAGCACCTTGGAGGAGGGGTCCGGTCAGCCCCAGCATTTT.

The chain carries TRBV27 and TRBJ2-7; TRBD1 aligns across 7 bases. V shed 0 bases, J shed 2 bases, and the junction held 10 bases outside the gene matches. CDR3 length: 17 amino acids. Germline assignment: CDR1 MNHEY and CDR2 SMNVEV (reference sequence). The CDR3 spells CASSLSWSRTGPYEQYF. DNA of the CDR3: TGTGCCAGCAGTTTATCGTGGTCCCGGACAGGACCCTACGAGCAGTACTTC.

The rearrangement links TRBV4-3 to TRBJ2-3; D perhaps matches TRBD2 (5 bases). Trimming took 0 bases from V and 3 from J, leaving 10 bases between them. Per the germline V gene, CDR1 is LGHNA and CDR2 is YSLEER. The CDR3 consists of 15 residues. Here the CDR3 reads CASSQDIRGTDTQYF. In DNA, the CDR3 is TGCGCCAGCAGCCAAGATATTCGGGGTACAGATACGCAGTATTTT.

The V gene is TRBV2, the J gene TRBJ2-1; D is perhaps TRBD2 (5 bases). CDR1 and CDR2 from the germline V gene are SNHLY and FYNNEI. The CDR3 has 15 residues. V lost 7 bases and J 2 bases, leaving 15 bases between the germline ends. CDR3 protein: CASIRVGGPYNEQFF. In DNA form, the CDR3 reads TGTGCCAGCATTCGTGTCGGAGGACCCTACAATGAGCAGTTCTTC. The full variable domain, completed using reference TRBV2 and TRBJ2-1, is EPEVTQTPSHQVTQMGQEVILRCVPISNHLYFYWYRQILGQKVEFLVSFYNNEISEKSEIFDDQFSVERPDGSNFTLKIRSTKLEDSAMYFCASIRVGGPYNEQFFGPGTRLTVL.

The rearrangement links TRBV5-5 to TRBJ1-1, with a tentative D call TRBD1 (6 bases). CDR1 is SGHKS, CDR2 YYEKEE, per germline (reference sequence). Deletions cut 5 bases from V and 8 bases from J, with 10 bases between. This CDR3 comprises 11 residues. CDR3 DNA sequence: TGTGCCAGCAGATACGACAGGGAAGCTTTCTTT. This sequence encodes CASRYDREAFF.

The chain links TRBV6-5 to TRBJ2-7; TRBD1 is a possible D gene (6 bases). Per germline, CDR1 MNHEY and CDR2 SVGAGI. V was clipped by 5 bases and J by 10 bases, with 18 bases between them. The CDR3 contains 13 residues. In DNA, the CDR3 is TGTGCCAGCAGTAGGGACACCGCTACGAAACAGTACTTC. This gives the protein CASSRDTATKQYF.

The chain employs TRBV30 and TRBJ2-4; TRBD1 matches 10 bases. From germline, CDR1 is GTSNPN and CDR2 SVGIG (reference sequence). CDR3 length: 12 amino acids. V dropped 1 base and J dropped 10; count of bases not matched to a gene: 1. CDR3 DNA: TGTGCCTGGAGTGGACAGGGGGCAATTCAGTACTTC. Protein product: CAWSGQGAIQYF.

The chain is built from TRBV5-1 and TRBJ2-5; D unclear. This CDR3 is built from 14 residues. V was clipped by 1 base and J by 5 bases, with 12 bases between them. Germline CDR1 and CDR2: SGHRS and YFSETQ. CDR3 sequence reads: CASSLMSVLETQYF. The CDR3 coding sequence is TGCGCCAGCAGCTTGATGAGCGTTCTGGAGACCCAGTACTTC.

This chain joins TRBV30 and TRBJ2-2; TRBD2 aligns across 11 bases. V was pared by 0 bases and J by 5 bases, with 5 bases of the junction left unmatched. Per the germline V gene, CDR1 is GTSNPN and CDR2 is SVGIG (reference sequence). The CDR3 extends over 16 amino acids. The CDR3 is CAWSVPSGRRTGELFF. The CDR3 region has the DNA TGTGCCTGGAGTGTACCTAGCGGGAGGAGGACCGGGGAGCTGTTTTTT.

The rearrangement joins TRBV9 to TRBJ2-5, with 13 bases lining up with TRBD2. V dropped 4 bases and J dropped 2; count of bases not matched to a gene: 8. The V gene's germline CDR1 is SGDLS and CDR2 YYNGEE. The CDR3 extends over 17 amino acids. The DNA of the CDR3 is TGTGCCAGCAGCCTCAGGACTAGCGGGGGAAAGCAAGAGACCCAGTACTTC. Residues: CASSLRTSGGKQETQYF.

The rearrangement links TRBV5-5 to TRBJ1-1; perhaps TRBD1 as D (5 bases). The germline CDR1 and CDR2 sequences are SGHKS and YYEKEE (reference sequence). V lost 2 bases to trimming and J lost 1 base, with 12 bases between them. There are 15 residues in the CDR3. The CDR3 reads CASSLLGRTNTEAFF. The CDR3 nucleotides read TGTGCCAGCAGCTTATTGGGGCGGACGAACACTGAAGCTTTCTTT. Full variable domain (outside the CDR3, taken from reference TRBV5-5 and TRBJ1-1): DAGVTQSPTHLIKTRGQQVTLRCSPISGHKSVSWYQQVLGQGPQFIFQYYEKEERGRGNFPDRFSARQFPNYSSELNVNALLLGDSALYLCASSLLGRTNTEAFFGQGTRLTVV.

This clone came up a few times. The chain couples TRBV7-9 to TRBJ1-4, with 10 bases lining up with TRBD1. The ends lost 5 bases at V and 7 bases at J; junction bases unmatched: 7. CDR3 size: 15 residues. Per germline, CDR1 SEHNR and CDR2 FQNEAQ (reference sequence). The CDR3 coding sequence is TGTGCCAGCAGCCGACGGACAGGGGGAATTGAAAAACTGTTTTTT. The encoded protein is CASSRRTGGIEKLFF.

The CDR3: CASSPGQSSSGNTIYF. The DNA of the CDR3 is TGTGCCAGCTCTCCTGGACAGTCGAGCTCTGGAAACACCATATATTTT. This chain joins TRBV18 and TRBJ1-3; TRBD1 is a possible D gene (6 bases). The CDR3 loop spans 16 amino acids. V was cut by 6 bases and J by 0 bases, with 15 bases left in between. CDR1 KGHSH and CDR2 LQKENI come from the germline V gene. Looking up the rest from reference TRBV18 and TRBJ1-3 gives the full variable domain: NAGVMQNPRHLVRRRGQEARLRCSPMKGHSHVYWYRQLPEEGLKFMVYLQKENIIDESGMPKERFSAEFPKEGPSILRIQQVVRGDSAAYFCASSPGQSSSGNTIYFGEGSWLTVV.

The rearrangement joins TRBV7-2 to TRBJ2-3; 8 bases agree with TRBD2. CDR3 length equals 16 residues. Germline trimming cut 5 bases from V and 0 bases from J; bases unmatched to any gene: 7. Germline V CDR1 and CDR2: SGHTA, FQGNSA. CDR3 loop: CASSPGGRGSTDTQYF. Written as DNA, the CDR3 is TGTGCCAGCAGCCCGGGGGGGCGGGGGAGCACAGATACGCAGTATTTT.

The CDR3 sequence: CASSPGLLSSYEQYF. As DNA, the CDR3 is TGTGCCAGTAGCCCGGGACTGCTAAGCTCCTACGAGCAGTACTTC. V and J are TRBV19 and TRBJ2-7; tentative D call: TRBD2 (6 bases). The CDR3 totals 15 residues. CDR1 and CDR2 (germline): LNHDA, SQIVND (reference sequence). V was clipped by 6 bases and J by 0 bases, with 15 bases between them.

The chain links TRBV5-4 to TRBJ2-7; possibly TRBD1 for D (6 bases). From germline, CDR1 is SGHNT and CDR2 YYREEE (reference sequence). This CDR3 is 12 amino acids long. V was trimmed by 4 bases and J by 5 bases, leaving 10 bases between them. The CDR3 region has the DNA TGTGCCAGCAGCGGTGGACAGCACGAGCAGTACTTC. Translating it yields CASSGGQHEQYF.